In this sample, the clone carrying this TCR beta chain turned up a few times. As yet, its antigen is unknown. Documented treatment: oral pan-JAK inhibitor, 5-10 mg twice daily. This specimen comes from a study of CD8+ T cells in alopecia areata. Findings of the study overall: Among the top 100, expanded CD8+ clones were significantly decreased by tofacitinib, as was scalp clonality.

V lost 4 bases and J lost 5, with 9 bases in between. The CDR3 consists of 12 residues. Per the germline V gene, CDR1 is SQVTM and CDR2 is ANQGSEA. The sequencing template was cDNA reverse transcribed from extracted RNA. Data came from immunoSEQ multiplex PCR; TCRdb stores just in-frame clones and leaves some out. The sample lists 100,000 to 120,000 clones; less than 60% were seen once. This sequence joins TRBV29-1 and TRBJ1-5; D is uncertain. Here the sequenced sample was CD4+ T cells sorted from blood, taken at week 24, from a patient treated with tofacitinib. This clonotype originated in a human donor with alopecia areata. CDR3 in DNA: TGCAGCGTTGGGGAACTTGATCAGCCCCAGCATTTT. This gives the protein CSVGELDQPQHF.